The entry below describes one T cell receptor beta chain. Which antigen it targets is not known. The input lacks base qualities; no much larger clone sits a single base away. The collaborating institutions used their own protocols to collect whole blood in K2EDTA tubes. For TCRbeta analysis, collaborators shipped samples as frozen whole blood, isolated PBMCs, or DNA extracted from either of those sample types. These data belong to a study of blood T cell repertoires in COVID-19 (dated by TCRdb to 2018 to 2020). Turning to the overall study: Collaborator samples came from the United States, Italy and Spain and covered acute and convalescent phases of COVID-19. HLA class I and class II types, where available, came from metadata supplied by the sample provider rather than from assay-based typing. The sample metadata nearly always contained a de-identified subject ID, COVID-19 status, age in years and sex. The material from the prospective study consisted of cDNA or gDNA derived from T cells, B-cell-depleted T cells, or PBMCs. The repertoires were made available in a free public database intended to serve as a resource for research on the immune response to SARS-CoV-2. The dataset comprised deeply sampled blood TCRbeta repertoires from subjects exposed to, actively infected with, or recovered from COVID-19. Samples came from the ongoing ImmuneRACE study (first 160 participants) plus 1,254 subjects from 6 global collaborators.

The trim is 0 bases for V and 5 bases for J, with a gap of 18 bases between the germline ends. CDR1 and CDR2, per the germline V gene, are KGHDR and SFDVKD. The CDR3 numbers 17 residues from cysteine through phenylalanine. Only the CDR3 region is kept as DNA, spanning 51 bases read in frame from base 1. Overall study outcomes, separate from this receptor: Clinical and demographic metadata were provided uncurated, with the amount varying by source and participant.

TCRbeta CDR3 regions were amplified from genomic DNA using the immunoSEQ Assay, a bias-controlled multiplex PCR. From the authors' description of their analysis: Nucleated cell counts per sample were estimated from amplification of reference gene primers within the assay. To quantify the absolute abundance of each unique TCRbeta CDR3 rearrangement, sequence reads were collapsed and filtered. Productive Simpson clonality was computed per sample as the square root of Simpson's diversity index over productive rearrangements. TCRdb carries this immuneACCESS record with in-frame sequences only. Its versions omit some clonotypes, under half of them owing to an unresolved V gene in the studies checked, with the rest unexplained. V, J and clone size derive from that table, while D and trimming were established from the DNA sequence. Within this sample are 100,000 to 150,000 clones, with about 79% of them counted one time only. About a sixth of the sample rests with the top ten.

The rearranged chain carries TRBV24-1 and TRBJ2-5, and TRBD2 may be the D gene, going by 7 matching bases. The TCR originated in a woman aged 50 to 60 with acute or convalescent COVID-19. Sequencing used peripheral blood. The CDR3 loop reads CATSDLAGAGVFETQYF. In nucleotide form, the sequence is TGTGCCACCAGTGATTTGGCGGGGGCTGGAGTATTTGAGACCCAGTACTTC.